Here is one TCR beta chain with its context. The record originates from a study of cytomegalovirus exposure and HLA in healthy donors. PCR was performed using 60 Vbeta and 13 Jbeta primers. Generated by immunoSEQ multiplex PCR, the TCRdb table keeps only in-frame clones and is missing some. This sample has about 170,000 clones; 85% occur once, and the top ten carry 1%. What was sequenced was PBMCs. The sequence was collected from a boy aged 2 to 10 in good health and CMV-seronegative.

CDR3: CASSRQADNSPLHF. The CDR3 bases are TGTGCCAGCTCGCGTCAGGCAGATAATTCACCCCTCCACTTT. The chain carries TRBV18 and TRBJ1-6; D gene ambiguous. Germline CDR1 is KGHSH and CDR2 is LQKENI. The V gene lost 6 bases and the J gene lost 5 bases, with 11 bases spanning the gap. The CDR3 loop spans 14 amino acids.